Listed here are 20 T cell receptor beta chains from one sample, sequenced in a study of shared clonotypes between healthy human individuals. The data were produced by immunoSEQ multiplex PCR, yet TCRdb's version contains in-frame clones alone and is incomplete. This sample has about 960,000 clones, with over 60% found just once. The sequenced material came from memory CD4+ T cells sorted from blood. Subset given: CD45RA-negative fraction. The receptor set was obtained from a man younger than 30 in good health.

In regard to this clone: Different DNA sequences within this sample yield the same CDR3. The rearrangement joins TRBV7-6 to TRBJ1-2, with a possible D match to TRBD1 (5 bases). The CDR3 has 13 amino acids. Germline V CDR1 and CDR2: SGHVS, FNYEAQ. Deletions cut 5 bases from V and 2 bases from J, with 9 bases between. The CDR3 reads CASSPDTNYGYTF. The CDR3 coding sequence is TGTGCCAGCAGCCCGGACACCAACTATGGCTACACCTTC.

This clone appeared a single time. A read error may be the cause here, since a much bigger clone is one base away. This chain uses TRBV4-1 with TRBJ1-1; TRBD1 agrees at 9 bases. V gave up 4 bases and J gave up 2 bases; unmatched junction bases: 2. This CDR3 has 14 residues. Germline lookup yields CDR1 MGHRA and CDR2 YSYEKL. The CDR3 DNA reads TGCGCCAGCAGCCCGGGACAGGGAAACACTGAAGCTTTCTTT. Protein: CASSPGQGNTEAFF.

The chain combines TRBV19 with TRBJ1-2, with 9 bases matching TRBD1. V was pared by 6 bases and J by 5 bases, with 7 bases of the junction left unmatched. Germline CDR1 and CDR2: LNHDA and SQIVND (reference sequence). This CDR3 contains 14 residues. CDR3 DNA: TGTGCCAGTAGGGGACAGGGTATAGGGTATGGCTACACCTTC. This translates into CASRGQGIGYGYTF.

This rearrangement joins TRBV5-3 to TRBJ1-2; the match to TRBD1 covers 11 bases. Being an ORF, TRBV5-3 has a function that is uncertain. V shed 3 bases and J 0 bases; nucleotides not matched to a gene: 4. The CDR3 has 16 amino acids. CDR3 sequence (DNA): TGTGCCAGAAGCTCCGAGGGACAGGGGGCTAACTATGGCTACACCTTC. As protein: CARSSEGQGANYGYTF.

The genes are TRBV5-1 and TRBJ2-4, with TRBD1 matching over 7 bases. The CDR3 contains 17 residues. With 4 bases clipped from V and 6 bases from J, the junction kept 16 bases outside the gene matches. Germline CDR1 is SGHRS and CDR2 is YFSETQ. The CDR3 nucleotides read TGCGCCAGCAGCCCGGACCCTCGCAGGGGGAGTAGAAACATTCAGTACTTC. This gives the protein CASSPDPRRGSRNIQYF.

The chain carries TRBV2 and TRBJ2-3; D not resolved. From germline, CDR1 is SNHLY and CDR2 FYNNEI. This CDR3 spans 14 amino acids. V shed 3 bases and J shed 2 bases, with 9 bases lying between them. The CDR3 DNA is TGTGCCAGCAGTGAGGTTTCTCACACAGATACGCAGTATTTT. Its translation is CASSEVSHTDTQYF.

The chain carries TRBV7-9 and TRBJ1-5; D gene uncertain. In germline, CDR1 is SEHNR, CDR2 FQNEAQ (reference sequence). The V gene lost 2 bases and the J gene lost 1 base, with 9 bases spanning the gap. CDR3 length: 15 residues. The CDR3 DNA follows: TGTGCCAGCAGCTTATCAGGAGGAAGCAATCAGCCCCAGCATTTT. Translation gives CASSLSGGSNQPQHF.

The V call is TRBV6-5, the J call TRBJ2-2; possibly TRBD1 for D (6 bases). Germline lookup yields CDR1 MNHEY and CDR2 SVGAGI. Trimming removed 8 bases from V and 3 bases from J, with 7 bases in between. CDR3 size: 12 residues. The CDR3 coding sequence is TGTGCCAGCGCAGGGGACACCGGGGAGCTGTTTTTT. Translated, it gives CASAGDTGELFF.

In this sample, this clone turned up a few times. The gene calls are TRBV30 and TRBJ1-4; D unresolved. Germline-derived CDR1 and CDR2 are GTSNPN and SVGIG (reference sequence). The CDR3 consists of 13 residues. Trimming shortened V by 2 bases and J by 4 bases, and 8 bases separated the two germline ends. The CDR3 loop reads CAWSRSVNEKLFF. In nucleotides, the CDR3 is TGTGCCTGGAGTCGGTCAGTTAATGAAAAACTGTTTTTT. Full variable domain (remainder filled in from reference TRBV30 and TRBJ1-4): SQTIHQWPATLVQPVGSPLSLECTVEGTSNPNLYWYRQAAGRGLQLLFYSVGIGQISSEVPQNLSASRPQDRQFILSSKKLLLSDSGFYLCAWSRSVNEKLFFGSGTQLSVL.

The chain joins TRBV4-2 to TRBJ2-7; D not resolved. V gave up 0 bases and J gave up 2 bases, with 11 bases separating them. This CDR3 is 15 amino acids long. Germline V gene sequence: CDR1 LGHNA, CDR2 YNFKEQ. CDR3: CASSQEKGGTYEQYF. CDR3 nucleotide sequence: TGTGCCAGCAGCCAAGAAAAGGGTGGTACCTACGAGCAGTACTTC.

The chain couples TRBV2 to TRBJ2-3; a weak D match, TRBD2 (6 bases). The germline V and J ends were trimmed by 4 bases and 0 bases, with 8 bases remaining between them. CDR3 length: 14 amino acids. Germline values: CDR1 SNHLY, CDR2 FYNNEI. The CDR3 spells CASSGGKSTDTQYF. The CDR3 nucleotides read TGTGCCAGCAGTGGCGGGAAAAGCACAGATACGCAGTATTTT.

This clone appeared a few times. The genes are TRBV13 and TRBJ2-1, with D possibly TRBD2 on 6 matching bases. The CDR3 totals 12 residues. The ends were cut back, 3 bases at V and 9 bases at J, with 9 bases in the middle. Germline V gene sequence: CDR1 PRHDT, CDR2 FYEKMQ (reference sequence). The CDR3 bases are TGTGCCAGCAGCTTTCTCGGGGGTGAGCAGTTCTTC. Protein: CASSFLGGEQFF.

This chain links TRBV6-1 with TRBJ1-2; no firm D call. Trimming took off 4 bases at V and 1 base at J, with 4 bases between the two ends. The CDR3 is made up of 12 amino acids. From germline, CDR1 is MNHNS and CDR2 SASEGT. CDR3 protein: CASSAYNYGYTF. The CDR3 nucleotides read TGTGCCAGCAGTGCTTATAACTATGGCTACACCTTC.

This clone was detected only a few times. This rearrangement joins TRBV19 to TRBJ2-6; tentatively, D is TRBD1 or TRBD2 (5 bases each). Germline loops: CDR1 LNHDA, CDR2 SQIVND (reference sequence). The CDR3 length is 18 residues. The germline V and J ends were trimmed by 4 bases and 0 bases, with 16 bases remaining between them. This chain's CDR3 is CASSNPGTGISGANVLTF. The CDR3 DNA reads as TGTGCCAGTAGTAACCCCGGGACGGGGATCTCTGGGGCCAACGTCCTGACTTTC.

This sequence joins TRBV6-1 and TRBJ2-7, with TRBD1 matching 7 bases. There are 13 residues in the CDR3. Per germline, CDR1 MNHNS and CDR2 SASEGT. The trim removed 6 bases at V and 9 bases at J, leaving 11 bases unmatched. CDR3 in DNA: TGTGCCAGCAGCACAGGGGCCGTTCTAGGGCAGTACTTC. It encodes CASSTGAVLGQYF.

The V and J genes are TRBV30 and TRBJ2-7; 10 bases align to TRBD1. The CDR3 spans 16 residues. J was trimmed by 1 base and V by 1 base; bases with no gene match: 7. Germline V CDR1 and CDR2: GTSNPN, SVGIG (reference sequence). The CDR3 reads CAWSALGQGWSYEQYF. CDR3 coding DNA: TGTGCCTGGAGTGCTCTGGGACAGGGGTGGTCCTACGAGCAGTACTTC.

This clone was seen once. The genes are TRBV9 and TRBJ2-1; TRBD2 agrees at 7 bases. Germline V gene data show CDR1 as SGDLS and CDR2 as YYNGEE. This CDR3 contains 14 residues. With V trimmed by 1 base and J by 9 bases, 7 bases remained unmatched. The CDR3 region is CASSVTRTGGEQFF. The CDR3 region has the DNA TGTGCCAGCAGCGTAACCCGAACGGGGGGTGAGCAGTTCTTC.

This chain links TRBV7-2 with TRBJ1-1; maybe TRBD1 (6 bases). V shed 3 bases and J shed 0 bases, with 11 bases lying between them. The V gene's germline CDR1 is SGHTA and CDR2 FQGNSA. This CDR3 is 15 amino acids long. In nucleotides, the CDR3 is TGTGCCAGCAGCTTGCAGGGGCTCATGAACACTGAAGCTTTCTTT. The encoded protein is CASSLQGLMNTEAFF.

V is TRBV5-1 and J is TRBJ1-6; tentatively, D is TRBD1 (6 bases). The CDR3 spans 15 residues. Germline CDR1 SGHRS, CDR2 YFSETQ. V lost 4 bases to trimming and J lost 1 base, with 9 bases between them. This CDR3 reads CASSRTDSYNSPLHF. The CDR3 region has the DNA TGCGCCAGCAGCCGGACAGATTCCTATAATTCACCCCTCCACTTT.

This clone came up a few times. The V and J genes are TRBV6-1 and TRBJ1-4; 7 positions agree with TRBD1. The CDR3 is made up of 15 amino acids. The V gene end was trimmed by 7 bases and the J gene end by 7 bases; junction bases not matched to a gene: 12. The V gene's germline CDR1 is MNHNS and CDR2 SASEGT. In nucleotides, the CDR3 is TGTGCCAGCACGATGAGGGGGCGCGGGGGTGAAAAACTGTTTTTT. Protein product: CASTMRGRGGEKLFF.